The 11 T cell receptor beta chains below all came from one sample that was sequenced in a study of T cells in women clearing cervical HPV infection. The protocol was immunoSEQ multiplex PCR, while the TCRdb copy is restricted to in-frame clones and leaves out a portion. This repertoire comprises roughly 20,000 clones; its ten largest clones make up about 5.2%. What was sequenced was blood buffy coat. The origin of the receptors is a woman between 18 and 70 years old with a cervical HPV16 infection that either progressed to CIN3+ or cleared (not recorded which).

To note about this clone: The read terminates 3 residues before the CDR3 end, so the remaining end is supplied by the germline J gene. The chain carries TRBV30 and TRBJ2-4, with D possibly being TRBD1 or TRBD2 (6 bases each). The CDR3 has 15 amino acids. Germline V gives CDR1 GTSNPN, CDR2 SVGIG (reference sequence). The CDR3 here is CAWTLLEGVGYGQYF. The part of the CDR3 DNA that was read is TGTGCCTGGACCCTGCTGGAGGGGGTCGGCTATGGT.

As regards this clone: The CDR3 goes on 3 residues after the read ends, and that part is filled in from the germline J gene. This chain uses TRBV7-9 with TRBJ1-2; D remains ambiguous. V was trimmed by 5 bases and J by 4 bases, leaving 11 bases between them. Germline V gene lookup returns CDR1 SEHNR and CDR2 FQNEAQ (reference sequence). The length of the CDR3 is 13 residues. The CDR3 bases that were read are TGTGCCAGCAGCCTTAGTGGTGTCTATGGC. It yields the protein CASSLSGVYG. The complete CDR3 reads CASSLSGVYGYTF. The entire variable domain, with the rest obtained from reference TRBV7-9 and TRBJ1-2, is as follows: DTGVSQNPRHKITKRGQNVTFRCDPISEHNRLYWYRQTLGQGPEFLTYFQNEAQLEKSRLLSDRFSAERPKGSFSTLEIQRTEQGDSAMYLCASSLSGVYGYTFGSGTRLTVV.

On this clone: The CDR3 is cut off 3 residues early in the read; its end comes from the germline J gene. The chain is built from TRBV7-8 and TRBJ2-1, with 7 bases identical to TRBD2. Germline values: CDR1 SGHVS, CDR2 FQNEAQ. The J segment lost 5 bases and the V segment lost 8 bases, leaving 15 bases of the junction unmatched. CDR3 size: 16 residues. Incomplete CDR3 DNA: TGTGCCAGCGCCCCCGCGGGGGTTTGGAAAGACAATGAG. Translating it yields CASAPAGVWKDNE. The whole CDR3 is CASAPAGVWKDNEQFF.

With respect to this clone: Read coverage stops 3 residues before the CDR3 terminus; the germline J gene supplies the remainder. The V gene is TRBV7-2, the J gene TRBJ2-3; TRBD1 might be the D (7 bases). CDR1 is SGHTA, CDR2 FQGNSA, per germline. The CDR3 loop spans 14 amino acids. CDR3: CASLLDRDRETQYF. The DNA read from the CDR3 is TGTGCCAGCCTCTTAGACAGGGACCGGGAGACG.

As for this clone: The read stops 3 residues short of the end of the CDR3; the missing end is completed from the germline J gene. The chain links TRBV7-9 to TRBJ2-1, with 7 bases matching TRBD2. Germline CDR1 SEHNR, CDR2 FQNEAQ (reference sequence). The CDR3 is 15 amino acids. V lost 3 bases, J lost 0 bases, and 2 bases stayed unmatched. This chain's CDR3 is CASSFLAVSYNEQFF. The part of the CDR3 DNA that was read is TGTGCCAGCAGCTTTCTAGCGGTCTCCTACAATGAG.

Notes on this clone: The read ends 3 residues early relative to the CDR3; the germline J gene fills the gap. The V call is TRBV7-8, the J call TRBJ1-1, with 8 nucleotides matching TRBD1. Germline V CDR1 and CDR2: SGHVS, FQNEAQ. The CDR3 loop spans 13 amino acids. The CDR3 reads CASSLAGTGEAFF. The part of the CDR3 DNA that was read is TGTGCCAGCAGCTTAGCAGGGACAGGCGAG.

Details on this clone: The read gets to within 3 residues of the CDR3 end, and the germline J gene fills in the rest. The chain recombines TRBV7-3 with TRBJ2-5, with 11 bases aligning to TRBD1. This CDR3 contains 16 residues. Per the germline V gene, CDR1 is SGHTA and CDR2 is FQGTGA. V dropped 1 base and J dropped 2; count of bases not matched to a gene: 3. The CDR3 DNA, read in part, is TGTGCCAGCAGCTTAAAGGACAGGGGGCGTCAAGAGACC. Protein: CASSLKDRGRQET. The full CDR3 reads CASSLKDRGRQETQYF.

For this clone: The missing CDR3 end, 3 residues past where the read stops, is filled in from the germline J gene. The gene calls are TRBV20-1 and TRBJ2-5; D is possibly TRBD1 (5 bases). CDR1 and CDR2 from the germline V gene are DFQATT and SNEGSKA (reference sequence). V lost 0 bases and J 5 bases, leaving 10 bases between the germline ends. The CDR3 runs to 13 residues. The CDR3 DNA, read in part, is TGCAGTGCTAGAGATGACAAGGGGGAGACC. It translates to CSARDDKGET. The whole CDR3 sequence is CSARDDKGETQYF.

Turning to this clone: From the germline J gene comes the end of the CDR3, since the read stops 3 residues before it. This chain joins TRBV15 and TRBJ1-2, with 9 bases fitting TRBD1. Looked up from germline, CDR1 is LNHNV and CDR2 is YYDKDF (reference sequence). The CDR3 length is 15 residues. The CDR3 loop reads CATSRDRRTGEGYTF. The covered CDR3 bases are TGTGCCACCAGCAGAGATCGTCGGACAGGGGAGGGC.

Remarks on this clone: From the germline J gene comes the end of the CDR3, since the read stops 3 residues before it. This sequence joins TRBV28 and TRBJ2-5; D perhaps matches TRBD2 (7 bases). This CDR3 has 13 amino acids. Germline V lookup: CDR1 MDHEN, CDR2 SYDVKM. Deletions cut 6 bases from V and 4 bases from J, with 12 bases between. CDR3 amino acids: CASRWGGAETQYF. The DNA read from the CDR3 is TGTGCCAGCAGATGGGGGGGCGCAGAGACC.

A note on this clone: An end of the junction differs from the germline gene, which may be a read error. The read ends 3 residues shy of where the CDR3 ends; the end is completed using the germline J gene. The rearrangement uses TRBV4-2 and TRBJ1-1; 8 bases agree with TRBD1. The CDR3 spans 15 residues. Germline lookup yields CDR1 LGHNA and CDR2 YNFKEQ. CDR3: CASSNYRGSLTEAFF. CDR3 bases read: TGCGCCAGCAGCAACTACAGGGGGTCCCTAACTGAA.